This T cell receptor beta chain was retrieved from a study of T cells expressing NK-cell markers (dated by TCRdb to the early 2020s). Looking at the study overall: TCR beta-chain repertoires were profiled in sorted CD3+CD56+NKG2C+, CD3+CD56+NKG2C- and CD3+CD56-NKG2C+ T-cell subsets from eight donors. Of the eight sequenced donors, seven were found to be HCMV-seropositive and one was found to be HCMV-seronegative. The study sequenced eight donors, all healthy volunteers chosen at random: three men and five women. Libraries were sequenced as 2 x 150 bp reads on Illumina HiSeq 2000/2500, MiSeq or NextSeq.

The sample was run on an Illumina HiSeq 2000. TCR beta cDNA libraries were prepared using 5'RACE template switching, which introduced a universal primer site and unique molecular identifiers. cDNA synthesis was primed from the TCR beta constant segment, followed by two successive PCR amplification steps. The source study handled its data this way. MIGEC handled demultiplexing of the reads and grouping by UMI, while MiTCR was used to assemble and quantify clonotypes. Only TCR cDNA sequences supported by at least two reads were kept to exclude erroneous sequences. The tcR package was used for downstream repertoire analysis, and clonotypes were matched between fractions using CDR3 nucleotide sequence together with V segment. VDJmatch was used to annotate antigen specificity against VDJdb, with one amino acid substitution in CDR3 permitted. With the reads reprocessed by TCRdb, a single entry stands for each CDR3 protein sequence and no DNA is reported. These V and J calls are TCRdb output, not the study's own analysis. This sample's records show about 260,000 distinct CDR3 sequences. More than 3.5% of the sample is held by the ten biggest clonotypes.

The CDR3, from cysteine to phenylalanine, totals 17 residues. The protein alone is recorded here. Based on the germline V gene (reference sequence), the CDR1 and CDR2 sequences are DFQATT and SNEGSKA. Comment on this clonotype: Its antigen has not been determined.

Study-wide conclusions, independent of this receptor: In 5 to 7 donors, the dominant CD3+CD56+NKG2C+ clonotypes were found to rank among the top 10 CD8+ clonotypes and to make up 1.0-7.0% of CD8+ T cells. It remained unclear whether the expanded NKG2C-expressing T cell clones were specific for HCMV antigens. Those dominant clonotypes were again the most abundant among CD3+CD56-NKG2C+ cells in a few donors, at about 25-65%.

A commercial ELISA kit detecting HCMV-specific IgG in serum was used to determine HCMV serostatus. Ficoll density gradient centrifugation was used to isolate peripheral blood mononuclear cells from blood. Sequenced material: blood T cells: a sorted CD56 or NKG2C T cell subset, CD4+ or CD8+ T cells, or bulk PBMC T cells (not recorded which). The chain is assembled from TRBV20-1 and TRBJ2-2; the D call from TCRdb, TRBD2, cannot be confirmed without DNA. The receptor's source is a woman aged 18 to 75 in good health. This receptor carries the CDR3 CSARDTERRVNTGELFF.